Given below is one T cell receptor beta chain in context. The antigen is not known. V dropped 4 bases and J dropped 1 base, with 4 bases sitting between them. The CDR3 has 11 residues. Germline CDR1 reads GTSNPN; CDR2 reads SVGIG (reference sequence). Average productive template count per sample was about 40,773. Assay: immunoSEQ multiplex PCR; the TCRdb copy retains only in-frame clones and omits some. The top ten clones hold around four fifths of a sample with about 6,200 clones, 45% to 65% of them seen once. This entry is derived from a study of STAT3 mutations in large granular lymphocyte leukemia. Notes on the study in general: Every T-LGLL patient had at least one immunodominant TCRbeta clonotype. No sample exists from the first appearance of each clone.

The specimen sequenced was peripheral blood mononuclear cells. This TCR derives from a boy aged 5-17 years with T-cell large granular lymphocyte leukemia. Some clones in this sample may be carry-over from other donors' samples. This chain joins TRBV30 and TRBJ2-5; D is uncertain. The CDR3: CAWTLQETQYF. Here the CDR3 DNA reads TGTGCCTGGACACTCCAAGAGACCCAGTACTTC.